Presented here are 27 T cell receptor beta chains from one specimen sequenced in a study of blood T cells in healthy people across ages. Together with a sample-barcoded 5' primer, a J-beta primer mix was included in a second PCR lasting about 7 to 12 cycles. MiXCR was run by TCRdb on the 5' RACE reads, yielding one entry per CDR3 protein. The data show 600,000 or so distinct CDR3 sequences, less than 35% seen once. Material for sequencing was blood. The receptors derive from a woman of 80 years or more in good health.

This clonotype was recorded a few times. The chain couples TRBV30 to TRBJ1-5; tentatively, D is TRBD1 (5 bases). CDR3 length: 11 residues. Trimming shortened V by 4 bases and J by 4 bases, and 5 bases separated the two germline ends. Germline V gene sequence: CDR1 GTSNPN, CDR2 SVGIG (reference sequence). The CDR3 DNA is TGTGCCTGGACAGGGAATCAGCCCCAGCATTTT. This sequence encodes CAWTGNQPQHF.

V is TRBV6-6 and J is TRBJ1-2; the match to TRBD1 covers 9 bases. CDR1 is MNHNY, CDR2 SVGAGI, per germline (reference sequence). CDR3 length: 12 amino acids. Trimming took 6 bases from V and 9 from J; bases not matched to a gene: 5. The CDR3, as DNA: TGTGCCAGCAGCCCTGGACAGGGGAGCTACACCTTC. It encodes CASSPGQGSYTF.

On this clonotype: This could be a read error, since a much larger clone is one nucleotide away. V gene TRBV7-2 combines with J gene TRBJ2-7; D may be TRBD1 or TRBD2 (6 bases each). Looked up from germline, CDR1 is SGHTA and CDR2 is FQGNSA. The CDR3 covers 17 residues. Here the CDR3 reads CASGLEGDPSAPYEQYF. In DNA, the CDR3 is TGTGCCAGCGGCTTGGAGGGGGACCCATCAGCACCCTACGAGCAGTACTTC.

As concerns this clonotype: A much more abundant neighbour one base away suggests this may be a read error. The rearrangement uses TRBV27 and TRBJ1-4; the D is unclear. Per germline, CDR1 MNHEY and CDR2 SMNVEV (reference sequence). CDR3 length equals 17 residues. V was shortened by 6 bases and J by 7 bases, with 24 bases between the two germline ends. CDR3 loop: CASSPRLRDRGSEKLFF. In DNA form, the CDR3 reads TGTGCCAGCAGCCCGAGACTCCGGGATCGCGGCAGTGAAAAACTGTTTTTT.

This clonotype has at least ten counts. The chain joins TRBV15 to TRBJ2-4, with D possibly matching TRBD2 (6 bases). Trimming stripped 0 bases from V and 8 bases from J, with 11 bases between. The CDR3 has 14 residues. Germline V gene data show CDR1 as LNHNV and CDR2 as YYDKDF (reference sequence). Written as DNA, the CDR3 is TGTGCCACCAGCAGAGATAGGAGGGCGGACATTCAGTACTTC. As protein: CATSRDRRADIQYF.

This clonotype was detected ten times or more. The chain joins TRBV5-1 to TRBJ2-7; a possible D gene is TRBD2 (6 bases). The V end was cut by 4 bases, the J end by 1 base, with 18 bases between. The CDR3 has 16 residues. CDR1 SGHRS and CDR2 YFSETQ come from the germline V gene. This chain's CDR3 is CASSPSRRERSYEQYF. DNA of the CDR3: TGCGCCAGCAGCCCCTCCCGACGGGAGAGATCCTACGAGCAGTACTTC.

This clonotype has only one observation. Since a much larger clone is just one base distant, this may be a read error. The chain couples TRBV10-3 to TRBJ2-3; 9 nucleotides match TRBD2. The V segment lost 8 bases and the J segment 8 bases; nucleotides outside the gene matches: 11. Germline V CDR1 and CDR2: ENHRY, SYGVKD. This CDR3 contains 14 residues. CDR3 protein: CAISSGGFAGTQYF. In DNA, the CDR3 is TGTGCCATCTCAAGCGGGGGGTTCGCAGGTACGCAGTATTTT.

This clonotype was observed many times. The chain combines TRBV7-2 with TRBJ2-7; 16 bases line up with TRBD2. The CDR3 loop spans 16 amino acids. V trimming: 2 bases; J trimming: 12 bases; junction bases outside the gene matches: 10. Germline values: CDR1 SGHTA, CDR2 FQGNSA. The DNA of the CDR3 is TGTGCCAGCAGCTTAAGAATGGGACTAGCGGGGGGGACACCGTACTTC. Its translation: CASSLRMGLAGGTPYF. The full variable domain, rest sourced from reference TRBV7-2 and TRBJ2-7, is GAGVSQSPSNKVTEKGKDVELRCDPISGHTALYWYRQSLGQGLEFLIYFQGNSAPDKSGLPSDRFSAERTGGSVSTLTIQRTQQEDSAVYLCASSLRMGLAGGTPYFGPGTRLTVT.

This clonotype was seen many times. The chain is built from TRBV7-3 and TRBJ2-7; no clear D gene. Trimming pared 0 bases from V and 3 bases from J, leaving 6 bases between. Per germline, CDR1 SGHTA and CDR2 FQGTGA. The CDR3 covers 13 residues. CDR3 sequence: CASSLTPNYEQYF. CDR3 DNA: TGTGCCAGCAGCTTAACACCAAACTACGAGCAGTACTTC.

In this sample, this clonotype turned up a few times. This rearrangement joins TRBV20-1 to TRBJ2-7; D uncertain. CDR3 length equals 11 residues. Trimming cost V 0 bases and J 7 bases, with 7 bases left between them. CDR1 and CDR2 (germline): DFQATT, SNEGSKA (reference sequence). CDR3 sequence (DNA): TGCAGTGCTAGAGACCCGGTTGAGCAGTACTTC. Translation: CSARDPVEQYF.

This clonotype appeared a single time. The rearrangement uses TRBV7-2 and TRBJ2-5, with D perhaps matching TRBD1 (5 bases). This CDR3 comprises 13 residues. V dropped 4 bases and J dropped 4 bases, with 10 bases sitting between them. From germline, CDR1 is SGHTA and CDR2 FQGNSA. The CDR3 sequence is CASSWGRSETQYF. DNA for the CDR3: TGTGCCAGCAGCTGGGGCAGGTCAGAGACCCAGTACTTC.

This clonotype came up many times. The chain uses TRBV7-8 and TRBJ2-1; D might be TRBD2 (6 bases). The germline V gene has CDR1 SGHVS and CDR2 FQNEAQ. The ends were cut back, 5 bases at V and 7 bases at J, with 18 bases in the middle. This CDR3 is 15 amino acids long. The CDR3 DNA sequence: TGTGCCAGCAGCAGGGGTAGCGGTTTATGGAATGAGCAGTTCTTC. It translates to CASSRGSGLWNEQFF.

This clonotype was detected many times. The chain links TRBV20-1 to TRBJ1-5, with 7 nucleotides matching TRBD1. The CDR3 has 14 amino acids. The germline V gene has CDR1 DFQATT and CDR2 SNEGSKA (reference sequence). V gave up 0 bases and J gave up 6 bases; unmatched junction bases: 5. CDR3 DNA sequence: TGCAGTGCTAGAGACACAGGGGTGATTCAGCCCCAGCATTTT. It is translated as CSARDTGVIQPQHF.

This clonotype was counted at least ten times. The rearrangement uses TRBV12-3 or TRBV12-4 and TRBJ1-6, with unresolved D. CDR3 length: 13 residues. V was cut by 5 bases and J by 9 bases, with 11 bases left in between. The CDR3 sequence: CASSLNNGSPLHF. The CDR3 bases are TGTGCCAGCAGTCTAAACAACGGTTCACCCCTCCACTTT.

The chain is built from TRBV7-9 and TRBJ2-1, with 7 bases lining up with TRBD1. The ends lost 5 bases at V and 4 bases at J; junction bases unmatched: 8. The CDR3 spans 15 residues. Germline CDR1 SEHNR, CDR2 FQNEAQ (reference sequence). Written as DNA, the CDR3 is TGTGCCAGCAGCCCCCCGGGACAGATTTACAATGAGCAGTTCTTC. This codes for CASSPPGQIYNEQFF.

This clonotype was counted many times. This chain connects TRBV30 to TRBJ1-2; no clear D. Per the germline V gene, CDR1 is GTSNPN and CDR2 is SVGIG (reference sequence). V was clipped by 0 bases and J by 4 bases, with 12 bases between them. The CDR3 is 14 amino acids. The CDR3 here is CAWSVSFGGYGYTF. CDR3 DNA: TGTGCCTGGAGTGTATCGTTCGGCGGCTATGGCTACACCTTC. Filled out from reference TRBV30 and TRBJ1-2, the complete variable domain reads SQTIHQWPATLVQPVGSPLSLECTVEGTSNPNLYWYRQAAGRGLQLLFYSVGIGQISSEVPQNLSASRPQDRQFILSSKKLLLSDSGFYLCAWSVSFGGYGYTFGSGTRLTVV.

In this sample, this clonotype turned up many times. V and J are TRBV18 and TRBJ2-5; no definite D call. The V gene lost 3 bases and the J gene lost 7 bases, with 15 bases spanning the gap. Germline CDR1 is KGHSH and CDR2 is LQKENI. This CDR3 is built from 14 residues. CDR3 coding DNA: TGTGCCAGCTCACCTGGTACGCCTCGATGGACCCAGTACTTC. This translates into CASSPGTPRWTQYF.

The chain couples TRBV7-6 to TRBJ1-2, with D perhaps matching TRBD1 (5 bases). The germline V gene encodes CDR1 SGHVS and CDR2 FNYEAQ. Trimming cost V 0 bases and J 8 bases, with 19 bases left between them. CDR3 length equals 16 residues. The CDR3 spells CASSLAIGGAGDGYTF. CDR3 DNA sequence: TGTGCCAGCAGCTTAGCGATAGGTGGGGCCGGGGACGGCTACACCTTC.

In the case of this clonotype: With a much larger clone just one base away, this may be a read error. The V call is TRBV28, the J call TRBJ2-5, with no clear D. CDR1 and CDR2 from the germline V gene are MDHEN and SYDVKM. The CDR3 totals 11 residues. The V end lost 2 bases, the J end lost 9 bases, and 7 bases lay between the germline ends. The CDR3 protein is CASSLTKAQYF. The CDR3 DNA sequence: TGTGCCAGCAGTTTAACAAAGGCCCAGTACTTC.

This clonotype was seen ten or more times. The chain carries TRBV6-5 and TRBJ2-7, with D hard to call. V was pared by 8 bases and J by 0 bases, with 11 bases between. The CDR3 is 13 residues long. Per germline, CDR1 MNHEY and CDR2 SVGAGI. This CDR3 reads CASRRGNSYEQYF. For the CDR3, the DNA is TGTGCCAGCCGCAGAGGCAACTCCTACGAGCAGTACTTC.

As concerns this clonotype: Because the CDR3 is missing its conserved closing phenylalanine or tryptophan, this is likely a read error. The DNA is left out, because the CDR3 cannot be placed on it with certainty; the CDR3 is given as TCRdb lists it. The CDR3 protein is CASSLAGQGQSTFGS. V is TRBV11-2 and J is TRBJ2-1; TRBD1, the table's D call, lacks a check against the DNA. The CDR3 numbers 15 amino acids, ends counted. Germline lookup yields CDR1 SGHAT and CDR2 FQNNGV.

This clonotype was seen repeatedly, ten times or more. This chain joins TRBV7-3 and TRBJ2-7; 8 bases are a match to TRBD1. V gave up 5 bases and J gave up 2 bases; unmatched junction bases: 5. The CDR3 totals 14 residues. Per germline, CDR1 SGHTA and CDR2 FQGTGA. The CDR3 sequence: CASSADRGPYEQYF. The CDR3 DNA sequence: TGTGCCAGCAGCGCCGACAGGGGCCCCTACGAGCAGTACTTC.

The chain employs TRBV28 and TRBJ1-2, with D possibly being TRBD1 (6 bases). Germline V gives CDR1 MDHEN, CDR2 SYDVKM. The CDR3 covers 14 residues. Trimming stripped 2 bases from V and 8 bases from J, with 15 bases between. CDR3 bases: TGTGCCAGCAGTTTAAATCTTGCAGGGGCGGGCTACACCTTC. Protein sequence: CASSLNLAGAGYTF.

As regards this clonotype: A junction boundary mismatches the germline segment, possibly from a read error. The rearrangement links TRBV7-8 to TRBJ2-3; possible D gene TRBD2, 6 bases. Germline CDR1 SGHVS, CDR2 FQNEAQ. The CDR3 is made up of 14 amino acids. DNA for the CDR3: TGTGCCAGCAGCTTAACCGGGACTGCAGATACGCGGTATTTT. It codes for CASSLTGTADTRYF.

This clonotype was observed a single time. The genes are TRBV20-1 and TRBJ1-1, with TRBD1 matching 10 bases. The CDR3 spans 18 residues. CDR1 is DFQATT and CDR2 is SNEGSKA in the germline V gene (reference sequence). The DNA of the CDR3 is TGCAGCGCCAGACGGCTTGGGACAGGGGTATCCCCGAACACTGAAGCTTTCTTT. Its translation: CSARRLGTGVSPNTEAFF.

This clonotype has a count of ten or more. V and J are TRBV7-9 and TRBJ1-1, with D possibly matching TRBD1 (6 bases). The CDR3 runs 13 residues. CDR1 SEHNR and CDR2 FQNEAQ come from the germline V gene (reference sequence). Trimming left V 5 bases short and J 6 bases short, with 13 bases between. The DNA of the CDR3 is TGTGCCAGCAGCAGTACAGGGACCCCTGAAGCTTTCTTT. It encodes CASSSTGTPEAFF.

As to this clonotype: This may be a read error: a much more frequent sequence differs by one nucleotide. The gene calls are TRBV15 and TRBJ1-5; TRBD1 is a possible D gene (6 bases). The CDR3 has 20 amino acids. Germline V CDR1 and CDR2: LNHNV, YYDKDF (reference sequence). CDR3 residues: CVTSRAADSARLYSNQPQHF. The DNA of the CDR3 is TGTGTCACCAGCAGGGCAGCGGACAGTGCTCGTCTTTATAGCAATCAGCCCCAGCATTTT.